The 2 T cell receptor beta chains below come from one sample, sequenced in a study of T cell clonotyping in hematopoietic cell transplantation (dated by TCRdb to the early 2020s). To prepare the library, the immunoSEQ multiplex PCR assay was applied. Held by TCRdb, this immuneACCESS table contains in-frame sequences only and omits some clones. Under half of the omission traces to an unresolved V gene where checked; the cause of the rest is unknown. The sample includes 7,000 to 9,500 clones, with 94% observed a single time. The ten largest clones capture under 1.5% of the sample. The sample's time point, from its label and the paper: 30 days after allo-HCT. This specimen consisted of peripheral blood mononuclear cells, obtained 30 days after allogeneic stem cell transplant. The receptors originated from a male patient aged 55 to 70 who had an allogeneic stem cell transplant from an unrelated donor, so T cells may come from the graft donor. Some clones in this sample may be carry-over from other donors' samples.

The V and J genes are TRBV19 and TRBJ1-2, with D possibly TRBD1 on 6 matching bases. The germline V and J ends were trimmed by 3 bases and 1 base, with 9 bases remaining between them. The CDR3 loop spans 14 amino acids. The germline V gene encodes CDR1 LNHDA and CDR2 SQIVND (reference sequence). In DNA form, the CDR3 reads TGTGCCAGTAGTATCCACAGGGTTAACTATGGCTACACCTTC. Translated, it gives CASSIHRVNYGYTF.

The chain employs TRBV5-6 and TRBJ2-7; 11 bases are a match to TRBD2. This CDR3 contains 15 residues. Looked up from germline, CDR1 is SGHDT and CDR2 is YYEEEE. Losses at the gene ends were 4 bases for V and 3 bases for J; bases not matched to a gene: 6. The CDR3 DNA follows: TGTGCCAGCAGCCCGGTAGCGGGAGGGATCTACGAGCAGTACTTC. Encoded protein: CASSPVAGGIYEQYF.